This TCR beta chain stems from a study of cytomegalovirus exposure and HLA in healthy donors (dated by TCRdb to 2016 to 2017). Notes on the research overall: An earlier analysis of roughly 610 of the donors reported approximately 300 Gb of sequence data and 95 million to 140 million unique TCR beta sequences obtained from about 180 million T cells. Roughly 300 gigabases of sequencing data and around 87 million unique TCR sequences were included in an early release covering 500 to 750 HLA-typed donors. The genetic ancestry cluster associated with self-reported Caucasian donors included over 80% of the 398 genotyped donors. The study was designed to test whether signatures of past pathogen exposure could be identified by cataloging public T cell receptors. The study used immunosequencing to profile the T cell repertoires of hundreds of subjects and linked those repertoires to cytomegalovirus serostatus. Besides the first cohort of approximately 670 subjects, a separate validation cohort made up of about 120 different subjects was used. To predict cytomegalovirus infection status, the study combined high-throughput TCR immunosequencing, statistical association of individual TCRs with disease status, and machine learning. A later analysis re-analyzed previously published TCR beta repertoires from about 730 donors and added high-resolution HLA genotyping to study TCR occurrence patterns. Rather than drawing on any new phenotypic data, the later analysis identified candidate immune exposures from TCR beta sequences and the way those sequences occurred across donors. An earlier analysis of 587 of the donors used high-throughput TCR beta sequencing to judge whether each TCR beta V gene segment behaved as functional or pseudogenic. Donor age, sex, ethnicity and CMV serostatus were collected together with the repertoire data. In a later genetic analysis, genome-wide SNP genotypes for about 65% of the roughly 670 donors were used, and that subset was treated as a discovery cohort. All discovery cohort repertoires had been generated on a single sequencing platform. Both class I and class II loci were covered by HLA typing, at four-digit resolution. The number of typed donors differed by locus: about 620-640 for A, B, C, DRB1 and DQB1; 522 for DQA1; 606 for DPA1; and roughly 490 for DPB1. Roughly 5 DR-DQ haplotypes were handled as single units for association and clustering, since linkage in the cohort was strong. Among some 400 genotyped donors of the cohort, an average of approximately 200,000 unique TCR beta nucleotide sequences was sequenced per donor, of which approximately 19% were non-productive. What the work shows at the level of the full study, not this receptor alone: Presence/absence analyses assumed roughly uniform sequencing depth across donors, an assumption that may not hold. A later analysis found that TCR association rates varied across HLA loci, with DRB1 alleles showing the most associated TCRs and HLA-C alleles the fewest. Linkage disequilibrium might explain the correlated functional status among segregating V segments, but an unknown experimental factor could not be excluded. Because counts were too low, seventeen rarely observed V segments, including chromosome 9 orphons, were excluded from the earlier analysis of 500 to 700 of the donors. It was suggested by the authors that the approach could potentially be generalized to other disease states and immunological phenotypes. HLA typing was unavailable for some donors at each locus, so association tests used only the typed subset. A few of the identified cytomegalovirus-associated TCR beta chains were confirmed in vitro to be specific for cytomegalovirus antigens. In a later genetic analysis, fewer N-insertions in productive TCRs were reported among donors in an Asian-associated ancestry cluster than the roughly 700-donor mean. V-gene and J-gene trimming of TCR beta chains was associated with a missense DCLRE1C variant in a later genetic analysis, and the association was replicated in an independent cohort. The cohort was sequenced for TCR beta chains only, and without alpha or paired-chain data the features that could be detected were limited. In an earlier analysis of approximately 590 of the donors, most TCR beta V segments appeared in productive rearrangements about 87% or about 30% of the time, broadly matching IMGT annotations. A group of highly shared sequence variants was considered likely to be a technical artifact of the sequencing pipeline. In a later analysis, more than 15,000 TCR beta sequences were associated with specific HLA alleles at a false discovery rate of 0.05. While some public TCRs were present in many individuals, most TCR sequences turned up only very rarely across donors. The classifier was reported to diagnose cytomegalovirus status with high specificity and sensitivity in both the original cohort and the validation cohort. A further reported finding was that TCR beta sequences accurately predicted the HLA-A and HLA-B alleles for most subjects in the first cohort. According to a later analysis, most CMV-associated TCR beta chains appeared to be HLA-restricted, and the HLA associations seemed to be driven largely by CMV exposure. A later analysis found that HLA-associated TCR beta chains were more clonally expanded and had lower generation probabilities than equally common non-associated chains. Immune exposure information for the cohort was limited to CMV serostatus. The study gave a list of 150 to 200 TCR beta chains associated with cytomegalovirus. When HLA alleles, especially DR and DQ, strongly co-occurred, attributing TCR associations to individual alleles was difficult. A later analysis reported that several top co-occurrence clusters appeared linked to parvovirus B19, influenza, CMV and Epstein-Barr virus.

The cohort consisted of fewer than 700 healthy bone marrow donors. At the time of sampling, every cohort member was nominally healthy, though immune exposures that went unrecorded were likely present. The donor tested CMV seronegative and was one of the 352 seronegative cohort members. Every donor gave a peripheral blood sample, and the peripheral blood mononuclear cells from that sample were used for TCR beta sequencing. Genomic DNA extraction from the blood cell samples was performed with the Qiagen DNeasy Blood Extraction Kit. Library preparation used the immunoSEQ multiplex PCR assay. A mixture of 60 forward primers for TCR Vbeta segments and 13 reverse primers for TCR Jbeta segments was used in the multiplex PCR. Amplification of the CDR3 region of rearranged TCR beta genes was performed with a multiplex PCR assay on genomic DNA. On the Illumina HiSeq System, the amplified TCR beta libraries were sequenced as 87-base-pair reads. As for how the authors treated the data: Across the roughly 700 repertoires, a later analysis counted some 81 million unique TCR beta chains, roughly 11 million of which were shared by at least two donors. To remove PCR and sequencing errors, raw reads were error-corrected and collapsed into unique sequences using a nearest-neighbor algorithm that merged closely related sequences. V, D and J gene segments were assigned by aligning CDR3 sequences to IMGT reference sequences. For a sequence to be retained, a match of at least six nucleotides was required to both a V gene segment and a J gene segment. Rearrangements were called productive when the CDR3 lacked stop codons and stayed in frame with V and J; all others were non-productive. Following IMGT convention, CDR3 was defined as the stretch from the second conserved V-encoded cysteine to the conserved J-encoded phenylalanine. The earlier analysis of about 590 of the donors excluded sequences that lacked an unambiguous match to a single V gene segment. In an earlier analysis of more than 500 of the donors, a V segment was called functional when productive rearrangements were above 56.7%, and segregating when the standard deviation between donors exceeded 5%. To diagnose cytomegalovirus status from the catalog of TCR beta chain sequences, a statistical classification framework was built. In a later analysis, V and J genes were assigned by comparing TCR nucleotide sequences against IMGT/GENE-DB human TR gene sequences. A later analysis assigned CDR3 sequences and most-parsimonious VDJ recombination scenarios with the TCRdist pipeline. In a later analysis, each TCR beta chain was defined by its CDR3 amino acid sequence together with its V-gene family, and reads without a unique V-gene family were excluded. To address suspected cross-contamination and a sequencing artifact, a later analysis removed a few hundred highly shared, low-generation-probability nucleotide sequences. A later analysis calculated a clonal expansion index for each public chain from normalized within-repertoire ranks of inferred template counts. A later analysis computed generation probabilities with a VDJ recombination model fitted to out-of-frame rearrangements, and checked the results against IGoR. Hypergeometric tests were used in a later analysis to score TCR-TCR, TCR-HLA and TCR-CMV co-occurrence, with a repertoire-size bias correction applied to the TCR pairs. False discovery rates were estimated in a later analysis by permuting HLA or CMV assignments 20 times. In a later analysis, co-occurring TCRs were grouped with DBSCAN, and TCRdist sequence similarity was added when clustering was performed within HLA-allele-positive subsets. Repertoires with fewer than 30,000 or more than 120,000 public chains were left out of co-occurrence clustering, as were four to six repertoires with anomalous nucleotide sharing. TCRdb took over this immuneACCESS table, retaining in-frame rearrangements with V and J assigned. Such tables are incomplete; in checked studies, under half of the missing clones stem from an unresolved V gene, and the remainder is unexplained. The V and J calls and clone size were taken over from that table, and D and trimming were inferred from the DNA. This sample comprises 150,000 or so clones, approximately 78% of them detected only once. Together, the top ten hold under 1.5% of the sample.

For this clone: Its antigen is still unknown. Base qualities are not provided; no much larger clone lies one nucleotide away.

The sample taken for sequencing was PBMCs. This clonotype originated in a female donor in good health and CMV-seronegative.

This receptor has the CDR3 CASSFATGTGNTIYF. The DNA sequence is TGTGCCAGCAGTTTTGCTACAGGGACTGGAAACACCATATATTTT. Here the chain combines TRBV28 and TRBJ1-3; a tentative D match to TRBD1 spans 6 bases. There are 15 amino acids in the CDR3, from cysteine to phenylalanine inclusive. Only the CDR3 DNA stays, 45 bases, in frame from base 1. The V and J ends are trimmed by 3 bases and 2 bases, leaving 11 bases between them. CDR1 is given as MDHEN and CDR2 as SYDVKM, both from the germline V gene. Beyond the CDR3, the reference TRBV28 and TRBJ1-3 genes provide the residues; the full variable domain reads: DVKVTQSSRYLVKRTGEKVFLECVQDMDHENMFWYRQDPGLGLRLIYFSYDVKMKEKGDIPEGYSVSREKKERFSLILESASTNQTSMYLCASSFATGTGNTIYFGEGSWLTVV.